This T cell receptor beta chain was profiled in a study of cytomegalovirus exposure and HLA in healthy donors. In the case of this clone: Its antigen is unknown.

General study results and limits: It was likely that a cluster of highly shared sequence variants was a sequencing artifact.

The germline CDR1 and CDR2 sequences are SEHNR and FQNEAQ (reference sequence). The CDR3 has 17 residues. The V end lost 0 bases, the J end lost 5 bases, and 17 bases lay between the germline ends. The PCR made use of 60 Vbeta and 13 Jbeta primers. Sequencing was performed with immunoSEQ multiplex PCR; in TCRdb, only in-frame clones are kept and a portion is missing. This table has some 160,000 clones, roughly 80% appearing once. The rearrangement links TRBV7-9 to TRBJ1-5, with a possible D match to TRBD1 (5 bases). Sequenced input: PBMCs. The clonotype was recovered from a male donor in good health and CMV-seronegative. Here the CDR3 reads CASSLALGRGWYQPQHF. CDR3 nucleotide sequence: TGTGCCAGCAGCTTAGCGCTGGGGAGGGGCTGGTATCAGCCCCAGCATTTT.